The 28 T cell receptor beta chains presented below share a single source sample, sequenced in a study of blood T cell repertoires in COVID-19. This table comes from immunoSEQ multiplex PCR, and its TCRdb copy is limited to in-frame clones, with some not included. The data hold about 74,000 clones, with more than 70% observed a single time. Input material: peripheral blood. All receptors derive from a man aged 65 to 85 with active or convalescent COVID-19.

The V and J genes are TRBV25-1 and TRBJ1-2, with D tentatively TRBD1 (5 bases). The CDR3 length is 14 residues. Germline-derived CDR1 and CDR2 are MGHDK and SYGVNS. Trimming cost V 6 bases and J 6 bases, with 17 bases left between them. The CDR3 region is CASRWDSLSHGYTF. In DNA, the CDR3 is TGTGCCAGCAGATGGGACTCGCTTTCACATGGCTACACCTTC.

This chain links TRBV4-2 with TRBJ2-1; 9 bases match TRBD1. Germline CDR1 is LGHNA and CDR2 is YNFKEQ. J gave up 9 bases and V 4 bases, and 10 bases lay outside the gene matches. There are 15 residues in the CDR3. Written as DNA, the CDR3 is TGTGCCAGCAGCCCGCAAGGGACAGGGCCCGGTGAGCAGTTCTTC. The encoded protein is CASSPQGTGPGEQFF.

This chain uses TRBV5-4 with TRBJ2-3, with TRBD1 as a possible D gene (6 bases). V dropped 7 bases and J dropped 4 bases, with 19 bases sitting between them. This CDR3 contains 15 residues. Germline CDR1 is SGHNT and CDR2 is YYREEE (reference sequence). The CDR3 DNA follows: TGTGCCAGCGGAGCCCAGGGTGGGGGCGCAGATACGCAGTATTTT. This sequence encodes CASGAQGGGADTQYF. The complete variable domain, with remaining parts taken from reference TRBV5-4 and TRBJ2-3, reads ETGVTQSPTHLIKTRGQQVTLRCSSQSGHNTVSWYQQALGQGPQFIFQYYREEENGRGNFPPRFSGLQFPNYSSELNVNALELDDSALYLCASGAQGGGADTQYFGPGTRLTVL.

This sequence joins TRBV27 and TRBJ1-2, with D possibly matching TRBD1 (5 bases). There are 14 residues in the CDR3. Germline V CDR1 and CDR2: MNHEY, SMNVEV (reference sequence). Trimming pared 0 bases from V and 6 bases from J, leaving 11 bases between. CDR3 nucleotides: TGTGCCAGCAGTTTATCGGAAGCGGGGGATGGCTACACCTTC. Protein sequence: CASSLSEAGDGYTF.

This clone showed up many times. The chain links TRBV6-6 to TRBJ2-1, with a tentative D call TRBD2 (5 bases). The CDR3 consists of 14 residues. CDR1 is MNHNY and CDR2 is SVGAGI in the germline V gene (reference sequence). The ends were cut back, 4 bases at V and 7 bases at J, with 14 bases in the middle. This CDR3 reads CASSWAPGSNEQFF. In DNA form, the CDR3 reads TGTGCCAGCAGTTGGGCCCCGGGGTCAAATGAGCAGTTCTTC.

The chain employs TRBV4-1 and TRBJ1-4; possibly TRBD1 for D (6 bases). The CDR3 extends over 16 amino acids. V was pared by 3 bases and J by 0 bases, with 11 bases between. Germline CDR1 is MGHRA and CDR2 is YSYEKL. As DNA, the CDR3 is TGCGCCAGCAGCCAGTTACAGGGTTCAACTAATGAAAAACTGTTTTTT. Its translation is CASSQLQGSTNEKLFF.

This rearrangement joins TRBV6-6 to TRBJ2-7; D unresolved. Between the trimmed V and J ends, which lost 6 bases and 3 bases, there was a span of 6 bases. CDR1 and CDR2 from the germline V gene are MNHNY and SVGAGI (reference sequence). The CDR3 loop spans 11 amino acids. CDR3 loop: CASRQIYEQYF. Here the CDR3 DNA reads TGTGCCAGCAGACAAATCTACGAGCAGTACTTC.

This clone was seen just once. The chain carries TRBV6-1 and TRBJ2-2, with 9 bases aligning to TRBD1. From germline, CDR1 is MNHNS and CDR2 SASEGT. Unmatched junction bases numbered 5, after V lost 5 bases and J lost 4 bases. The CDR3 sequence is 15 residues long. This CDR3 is CASSMTGGGTGELFF. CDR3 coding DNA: TGTGCCAGCAGTATGACAGGGGGGGGCACCGGGGAGCTGTTTTTT.

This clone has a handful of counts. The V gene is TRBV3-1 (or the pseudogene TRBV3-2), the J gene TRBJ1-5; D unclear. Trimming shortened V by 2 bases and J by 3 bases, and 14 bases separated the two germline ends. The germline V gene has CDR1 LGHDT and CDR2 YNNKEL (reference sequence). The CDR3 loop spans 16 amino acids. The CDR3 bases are TGTGCCAGCAGCCAATTCGCAGGAGGTAACAATCAGCCCCAGCATTTT. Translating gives CASSQFAGGNNQPQHF.

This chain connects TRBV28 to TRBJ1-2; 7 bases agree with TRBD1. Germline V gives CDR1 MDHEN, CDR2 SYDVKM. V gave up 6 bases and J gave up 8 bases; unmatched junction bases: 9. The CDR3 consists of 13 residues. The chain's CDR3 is CASRKPQGEGYTF. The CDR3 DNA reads TGTGCCAGCAGGAAACCGCAGGGGGAGGGCTACACCTTC.

CDR3 sequence (DNA): TGTGCCAGTTATTATCAGTTTAACTATGGCTACACCTTC. Its protein product is CASYYQFNYGYTF. The rearrangement uses TRBV5-6 and TRBJ1-2; no clear D. The CDR3 length is 13 residues. V lost 8 bases and J 1 base, leaving 12 bases between the germline ends. The V gene's germline CDR1 is SGHDT and CDR2 YYEEEE.

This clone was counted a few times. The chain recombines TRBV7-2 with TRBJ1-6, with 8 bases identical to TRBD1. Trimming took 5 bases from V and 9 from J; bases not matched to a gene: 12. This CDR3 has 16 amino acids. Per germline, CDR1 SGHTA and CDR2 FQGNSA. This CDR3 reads CASSEDRVGAGSPLHF. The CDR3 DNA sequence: TGTGCCAGCAGCGAGGACAGGGTGGGAGCCGGTTCACCCCTCCACTTT.

The CDR3 here is CASRLRRRNTEAFF. CDR3 bases: TGTGCAAGTCGCTTACGGAGGAGGAACACTGAAGCTTTCTTT. The rearrangement links TRBV12-2 to TRBJ1-1. TRBV12-2 is a recognized pseudogene. The length of the CDR3 is 14 residues.

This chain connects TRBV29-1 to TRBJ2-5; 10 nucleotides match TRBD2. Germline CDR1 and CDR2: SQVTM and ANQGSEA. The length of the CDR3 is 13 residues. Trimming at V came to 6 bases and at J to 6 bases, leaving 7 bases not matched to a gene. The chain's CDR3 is CSVLPSGGKTQYF. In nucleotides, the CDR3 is TGCAGCGTCCTCCCTAGCGGGGGAAAGACCCAGTACTTC.

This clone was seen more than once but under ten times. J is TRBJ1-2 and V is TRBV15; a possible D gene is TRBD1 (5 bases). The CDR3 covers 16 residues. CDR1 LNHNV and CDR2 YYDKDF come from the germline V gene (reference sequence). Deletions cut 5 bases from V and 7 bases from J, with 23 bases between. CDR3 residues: CATSPFPKGRRGGYTF. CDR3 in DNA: TGTGCCACCAGCCCCTTCCCCAAAGGGAGGAGGGGTGGCTACACCTTC.

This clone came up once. CDR3 loop: CASSPDRNSPLHF. The DNA for the CDR3 is TGTGCCAGCAGCCCGGACAGAAATTCACCCCTCCACTTT. The chain couples TRBV7-2 to TRBJ1-6; TRBD1 might be the D (6 bases). Per the germline V gene, CDR1 is SGHTA and CDR2 is FQGNSA. The CDR3 spans 13 residues. Trimming stripped 5 bases from V and 7 bases from J, with 9 bases between.

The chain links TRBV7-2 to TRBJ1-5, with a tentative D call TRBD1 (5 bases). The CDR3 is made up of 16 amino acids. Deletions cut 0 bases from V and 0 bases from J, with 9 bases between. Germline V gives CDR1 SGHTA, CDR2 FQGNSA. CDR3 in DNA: TGTGCCAGCAGCTTAGCAGGGGCTTATAGCAATCAGCCCCAGCATTTT. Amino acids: CASSLAGAYSNQPQHF.

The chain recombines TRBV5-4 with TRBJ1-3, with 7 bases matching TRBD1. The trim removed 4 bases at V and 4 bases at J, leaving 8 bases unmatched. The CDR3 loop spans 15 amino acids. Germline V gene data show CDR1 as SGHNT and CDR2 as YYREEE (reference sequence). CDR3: CASSQTGAKGNTIYF. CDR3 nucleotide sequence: TGTGCCAGCAGCCAAACAGGGGCCAAGGGAAACACCATATATTTT. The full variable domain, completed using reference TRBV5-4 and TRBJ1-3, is ETGVTQSPTHLIKTRGQQVTLRCSSQSGHNTVSWYQQALGQGPQFIFQYYREEENGRGNFPPRFSGLQFPNYSSELNVNALELDDSALYLCASSQTGAKGNTIYFGEGSWLTVV.

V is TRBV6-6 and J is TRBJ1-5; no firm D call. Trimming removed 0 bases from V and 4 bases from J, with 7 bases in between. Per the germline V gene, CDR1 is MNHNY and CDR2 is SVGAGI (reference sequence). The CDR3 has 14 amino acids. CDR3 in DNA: TGTGCCAGCAGTTACTCGAAAGAGAATCAGCCCCAGCATTTT. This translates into CASSYSKENQPQHF.

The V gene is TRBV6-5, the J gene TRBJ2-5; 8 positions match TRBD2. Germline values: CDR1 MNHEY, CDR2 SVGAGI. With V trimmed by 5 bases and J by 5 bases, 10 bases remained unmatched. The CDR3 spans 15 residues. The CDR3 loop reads CASSNESGGLETQYF. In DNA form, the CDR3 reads TGTGCCAGCAGTAATGAATCGGGGGGGTTGGAGACCCAGTACTTC.

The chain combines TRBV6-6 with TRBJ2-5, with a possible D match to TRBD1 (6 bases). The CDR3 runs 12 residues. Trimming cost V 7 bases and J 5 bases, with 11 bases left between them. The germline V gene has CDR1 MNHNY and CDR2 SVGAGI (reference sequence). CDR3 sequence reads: CASTLRGETQYF. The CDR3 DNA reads TGTGCCAGCACCCTAAGGGGGGAGACCCAGTACTTC.

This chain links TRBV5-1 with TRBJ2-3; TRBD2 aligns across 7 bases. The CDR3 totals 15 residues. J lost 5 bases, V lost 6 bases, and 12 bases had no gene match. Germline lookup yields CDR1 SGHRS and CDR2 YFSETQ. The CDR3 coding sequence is TGCGCCAGCACATTGGCGGGGGATGTGGGAGATACGCAGTATTTT. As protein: CASTLAGDVGDTQYF.

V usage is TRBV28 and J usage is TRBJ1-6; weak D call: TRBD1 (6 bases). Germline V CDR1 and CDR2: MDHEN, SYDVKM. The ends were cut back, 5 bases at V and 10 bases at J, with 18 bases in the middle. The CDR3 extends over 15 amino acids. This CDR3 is CASSTLGDKDSPLHF. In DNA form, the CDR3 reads TGTGCCAGCAGTACATTGGGGGACAAGGACTCACCCCTCCACTTT.

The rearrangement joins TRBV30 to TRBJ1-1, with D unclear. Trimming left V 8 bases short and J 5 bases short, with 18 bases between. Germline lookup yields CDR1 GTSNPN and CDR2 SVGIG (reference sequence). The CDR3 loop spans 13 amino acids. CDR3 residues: CASNPQAHTEAFF. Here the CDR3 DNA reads TGTGCCAGTAATCCTCAAGCCCATACTGAAGCTTTCTTT.

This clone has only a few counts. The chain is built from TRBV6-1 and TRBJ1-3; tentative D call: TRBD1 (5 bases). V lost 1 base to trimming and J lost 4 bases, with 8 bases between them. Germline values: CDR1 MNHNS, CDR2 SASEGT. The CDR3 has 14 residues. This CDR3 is CASSEGQKGNTIYF. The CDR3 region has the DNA TGTGCCAGCAGTGAAGGACAGAAGGGAAACACCATATATTTT.

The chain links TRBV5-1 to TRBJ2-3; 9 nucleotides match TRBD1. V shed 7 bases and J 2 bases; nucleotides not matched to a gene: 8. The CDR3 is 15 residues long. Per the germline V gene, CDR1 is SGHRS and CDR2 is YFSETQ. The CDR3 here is CASYTGTGNTDTQYF. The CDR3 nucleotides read TGCGCCAGCTACACCGGGACAGGGAACACAGATACGCAGTATTTT.

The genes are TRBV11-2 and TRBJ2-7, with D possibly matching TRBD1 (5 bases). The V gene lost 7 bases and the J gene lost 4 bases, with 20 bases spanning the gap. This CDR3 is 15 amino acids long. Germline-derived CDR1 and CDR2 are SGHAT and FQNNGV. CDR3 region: CASTSPPPGLYEQYF. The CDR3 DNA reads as TGTGCCAGCACCTCACCCCCGCCAGGGCTATACGAGCAGTACTTC.

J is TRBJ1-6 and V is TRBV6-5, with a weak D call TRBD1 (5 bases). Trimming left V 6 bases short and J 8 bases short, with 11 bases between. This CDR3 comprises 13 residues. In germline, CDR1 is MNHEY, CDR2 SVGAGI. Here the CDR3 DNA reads TGTGCCAGCAGACAGGAGTACGATTCACCCCTCCACTTT. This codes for CASRQEYDSPLHF.